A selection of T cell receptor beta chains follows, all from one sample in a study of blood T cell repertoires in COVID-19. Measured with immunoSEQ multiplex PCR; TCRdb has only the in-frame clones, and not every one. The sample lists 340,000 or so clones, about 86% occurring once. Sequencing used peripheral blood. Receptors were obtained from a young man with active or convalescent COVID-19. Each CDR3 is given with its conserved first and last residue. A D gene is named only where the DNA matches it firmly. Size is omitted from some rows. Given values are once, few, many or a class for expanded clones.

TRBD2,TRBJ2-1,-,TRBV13,CASSSTSGRNEQFF,TGTGCCAGCAGCTCGACTAGCGGGAGAAATGAGCAGTTCTTC
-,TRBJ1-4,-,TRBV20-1,CSASLGAHANEKLFF,TGCAGTGCTAGTTTAGGGGCCCACGCTAATGAAAAACTGTTTTTT
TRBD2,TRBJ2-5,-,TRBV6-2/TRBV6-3,CASSLGTSGMRETQYF,TGTGCCAGCAGTTTGGGGACTAGCGGGATGAGAGAGACCCAGTACTTC
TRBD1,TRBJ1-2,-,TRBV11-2,CASSRWDRNYGYTF,TGTGCCAGCAGCCGTTGGGACAGGAACTATGGCTACACCTTC
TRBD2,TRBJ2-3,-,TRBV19,CASSMTSGRYTQYF,TGTGCCAGTAGTATGACTAGCGGGAGGTATACGCAGTATTTT
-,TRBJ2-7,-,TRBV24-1,CATSDPTRSRYEQYF,TGTGCCACCAGTGATCCCACCAGATCGAGGTACGAGCAGTACTTC
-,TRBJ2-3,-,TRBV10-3,CAISEQEGSGTQYF,TGTGCCATCAGTGAGCAGGAGGGAAGCGGTACGCAGTATTTT
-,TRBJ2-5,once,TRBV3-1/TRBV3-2,CASSQEGRPSGTQYF,TGTGCCAGCAGCCAGGAGGGGAGACCCTCGGGGACCCAGTACTTC
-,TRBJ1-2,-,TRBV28,CASSPGYLLRYTF,TGTGCCAGCAGTCCAGGCTATCTACTGCGCTACACCTTC
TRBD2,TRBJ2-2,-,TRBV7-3,CASSLSSGRAGTGELFF,TGTGCCAGCAGCTTGTCTAGCGGGAGGGCCGGTACCGGGGAGCTGTTTTTT
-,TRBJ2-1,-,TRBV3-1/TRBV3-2,CASSHRGYNEQFF,TGTGCCAGCAGCCATAGGGGCTACAATGAGCAGTTCTTC
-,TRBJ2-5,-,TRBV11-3,CASSLDLSRWTSRLETQYF,TGTGCCAGCAGCTTAGATCTCAGTCGGTGGACTTCGAGATTAGAGACCCAGTACTTC
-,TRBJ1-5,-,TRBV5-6,CASSPIGADQPQHF,TGTGCCAGCAGCCCGATAGGGGCTGATCAGCCCCAGCATTTT
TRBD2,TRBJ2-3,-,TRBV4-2,CASSARRGGRAYGGDTQYF,TGTGCCAGCAGCGCCCGCCGAGGCGGGAGGGCCTATGGTGGAGATACGCAGTATTTT
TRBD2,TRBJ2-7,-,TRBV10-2,CASSSSGREQYF,TGCGCCAGCAGTTCTAGCGGGAGAGAGCAGTACTTC
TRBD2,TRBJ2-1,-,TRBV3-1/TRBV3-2,CASSRSLAPPYNEQFF,TGTGCCAGCAGCCGATCACTAGCGCCACCCTACAATGAGCAGTTCTTC
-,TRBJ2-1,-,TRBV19,CASSIGGPQFF,TGTGCCAGTAGTATCGGCGGGCCTCAGTTCTTC